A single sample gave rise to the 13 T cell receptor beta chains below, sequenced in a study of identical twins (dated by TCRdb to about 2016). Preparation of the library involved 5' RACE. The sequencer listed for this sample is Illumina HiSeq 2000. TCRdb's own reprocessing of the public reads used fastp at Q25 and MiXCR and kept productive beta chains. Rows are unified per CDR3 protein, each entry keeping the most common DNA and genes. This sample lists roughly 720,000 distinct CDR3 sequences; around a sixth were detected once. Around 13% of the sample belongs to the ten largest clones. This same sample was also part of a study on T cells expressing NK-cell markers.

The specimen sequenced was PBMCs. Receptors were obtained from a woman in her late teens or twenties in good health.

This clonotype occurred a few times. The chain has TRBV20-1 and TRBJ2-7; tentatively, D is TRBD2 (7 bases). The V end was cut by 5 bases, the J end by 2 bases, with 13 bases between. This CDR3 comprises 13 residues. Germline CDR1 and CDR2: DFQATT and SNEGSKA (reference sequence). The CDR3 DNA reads TGCAGTGCTTCCTGGGGGGGCACCTACGAGCAGTACTTC. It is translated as CSASWGGTYEQYF.

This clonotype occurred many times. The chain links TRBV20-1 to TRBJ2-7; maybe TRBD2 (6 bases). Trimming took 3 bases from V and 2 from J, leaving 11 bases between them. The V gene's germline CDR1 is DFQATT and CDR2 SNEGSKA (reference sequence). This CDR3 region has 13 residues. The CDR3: CSASASETYEQYF. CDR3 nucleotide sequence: TGCAGTGCTAGCGCTAGCGAGACCTACGAGCAGTACTTC.

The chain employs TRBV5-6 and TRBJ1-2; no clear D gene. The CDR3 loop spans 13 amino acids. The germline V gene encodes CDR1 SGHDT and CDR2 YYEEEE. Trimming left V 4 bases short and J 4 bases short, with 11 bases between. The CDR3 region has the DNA TGTGCCAGCAGCCCAGGACCGCTCTATGGCTACACCTTC. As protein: CASSPGPLYGYTF.

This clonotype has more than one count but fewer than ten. The CDR3 DNA sequence: TGTGCCAGCAGGGAAAAGGGACGGACCCTTGGCAATCAGCCCCAGCATTTT. Translated, it gives CASREKGRTLGNQPQHF. The V gene is TRBV6-1, the J gene TRBJ1-5, with a tentative D call TRBD1 (5 bases). This CDR3 region has 17 residues. Trimming removed 6 bases from V and 2 bases from J, with 20 bases in between. Germline CDR1 reads MNHNS; CDR2 reads SASEGT.

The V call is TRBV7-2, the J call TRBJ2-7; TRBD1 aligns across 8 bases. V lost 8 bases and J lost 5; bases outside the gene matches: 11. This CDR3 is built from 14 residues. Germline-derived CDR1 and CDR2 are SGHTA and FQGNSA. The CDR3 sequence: CASSRGLLSHEQYF. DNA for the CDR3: TGTGCCAGCTCCAGGGGGCTTCTTTCTCACGAGCAGTACTTC.

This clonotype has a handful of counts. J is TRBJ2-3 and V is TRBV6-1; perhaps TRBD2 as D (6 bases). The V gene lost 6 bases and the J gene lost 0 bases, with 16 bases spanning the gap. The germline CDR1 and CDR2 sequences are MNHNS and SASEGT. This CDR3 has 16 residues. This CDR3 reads CASRTGGLLSTDTQYF. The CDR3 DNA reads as TGTGCCAGCAGGACTGGGGGGTTGTTAAGCACAGATACGCAGTATTTT.

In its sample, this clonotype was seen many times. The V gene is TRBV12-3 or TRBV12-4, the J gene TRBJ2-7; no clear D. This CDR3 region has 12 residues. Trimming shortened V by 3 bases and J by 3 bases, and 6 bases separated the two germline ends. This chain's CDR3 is CASSFGNYEQYF. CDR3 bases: TGTGCCAGCAGTTTTGGGAACTACGAGCAGTACTTC.

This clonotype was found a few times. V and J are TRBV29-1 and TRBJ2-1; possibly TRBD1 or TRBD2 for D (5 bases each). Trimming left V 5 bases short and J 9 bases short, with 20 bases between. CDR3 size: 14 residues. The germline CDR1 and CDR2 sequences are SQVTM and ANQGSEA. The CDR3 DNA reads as TGCAGCGTTAACCCCCCCGGGGCGAGCGGTGAGCAGTTCTTC. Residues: CSVNPPGASGEQFF.

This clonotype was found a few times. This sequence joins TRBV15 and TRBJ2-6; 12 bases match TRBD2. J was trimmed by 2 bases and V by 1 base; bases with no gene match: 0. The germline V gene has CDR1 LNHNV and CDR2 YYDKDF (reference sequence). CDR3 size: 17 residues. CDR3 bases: TGTGCCACCAGCAGAGGACTAGCGGGAGCTGGGGCCAACGTCCTGACTTTC. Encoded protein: CATSRGLAGAGANVLTF.

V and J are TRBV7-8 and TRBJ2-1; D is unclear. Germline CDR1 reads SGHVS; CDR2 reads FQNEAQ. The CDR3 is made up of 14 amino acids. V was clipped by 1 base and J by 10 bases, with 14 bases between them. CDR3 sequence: CASSLGYLKREQFF. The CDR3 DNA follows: TGTGCCAGCAGCTTAGGCTATCTGAAGCGAGAGCAGTTCTTC.

CDR3 DNA: TGTGCCAGCAGCTTAATTGCAGGGGGATATGCAGATACGCAGTATTTT. Translated: CASSLIAGGYADTQYF. The chain recombines TRBV11-2 with TRBJ2-3, with TRBD1 identical over 7 bases. Germline V CDR1 and CDR2: SGHAT, FQNNGV. The CDR3 is 16 amino acids. V trimming: 2 bases; J trimming: 4 bases; junction bases outside the gene matches: 9.

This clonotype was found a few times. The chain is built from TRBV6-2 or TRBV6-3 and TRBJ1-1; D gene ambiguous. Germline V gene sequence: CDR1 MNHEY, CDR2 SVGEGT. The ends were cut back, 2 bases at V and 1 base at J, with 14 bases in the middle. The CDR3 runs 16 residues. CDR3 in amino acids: CASSYPLSPGNTEAFF. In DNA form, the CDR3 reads TGTGCCAGCAGTTACCCCCTCTCGCCTGGGAACACTGAAGCTTTCTTT.

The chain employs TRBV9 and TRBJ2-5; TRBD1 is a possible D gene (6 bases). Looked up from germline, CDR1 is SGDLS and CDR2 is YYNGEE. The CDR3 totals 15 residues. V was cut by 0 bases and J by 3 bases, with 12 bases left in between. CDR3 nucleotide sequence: TGTGCCAGCAGCGTAGGCAGTAGGACAGAAGAGACCCAGTACTTC. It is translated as CASSVGSRTEETQYF.